The rows below give T cell receptor beta chains drawn from one sample of a study of graft-versus-host responses after intestinal transplantation. No cognate antigen is known for these TCRs. Data came from immunoSEQ multiplex PCR; TCRdb stores just in-frame clones and leaves some out. Of some 88,000 clones listed, just over 90% are singletons. The material was unstimulated CD8+ T cells sorted from spleen or lymph node cells, obtained before intestinal transplant. Every receptor here comes from a human donor who received an intestinal transplant. The CDR3 runs from the conserved cysteine through the conserved F or W. The order of the fields is J gene, V gene, CDR3 length, clone size, CDR3 protein. Size tells how often a clone was seen (once, few, many) or the class of an expanded clone, and some rows leave it out.

TRBJ1-2,TRBV5-6,14,.,CASSLAGERDGYTF
TRBJ2-1,TRBV7-9,14,few,CASSWADRADEQFF
TRBJ2-7,TRBV15,18,.,CATSRDQGQGVLSYEQYF
TRBJ1-2,TRBV6-5,14,.,CASSTSRGQDGYTF
TRBJ1-4,TRBV10-2,16,.,CASSESLDRNFEKLFF
TRBJ1-2,TRBV4-3,16,once,CASSQDRTGDGDGYTF
TRBJ2-7,TRBV19,14,.,CASSIQGFANEQYF
TRBJ2-1,TRBV4-1,15,.,CASSQDSGIYNEQFF
TRBJ1-1,TRBV7-2,12,.,CASSPGPGEAFF
TRBJ1-2,TRBV2,15,.,CASSDPTTGDDGYTF
TRBJ1-1,TRBV6-6,15,few,CASSSGTGLNTEAFF
TRBJ2-2,TRBV14,16,.,CASSQATGTNTGELFF
TRBJ2-7,TRBV7-6,14,.,CASSLERSSYEQYF
TRBJ2-7,TRBV5-1,13,.,CASSLGSLYEQYF
TRBJ1-2,TRBV11-3,16,.,CASSFKPQFPLKGYTF
TRBJ1-5,TRBV21-1,18,once,CASSKADRGRGDNQPQHF
TRBJ2-5,TRBV5-8,18,.,CASSLVTSAGGHEKTQYF
TRBJ2-7,TRBV7-9,13,.,CASTRDRSYEQYF
TRBJ2-1,TRBV6-4,17,.,CASSDSSGGASYNEQFF
TRBJ2-7,TRBV7-9,14,.,CASSVRDSSYEQYF
TRBJ2-7,TRBV5-6,15,.,CASRVWGGRANEQYF
TRBJ2-1,TRBV6-5,14,.,CASRSGGPYNEQFF
TRBJ1-4,TRBV4-3,15,.,CASSPREGWNEKLFF
TRBJ1-2,TRBV7-2,14,.,CASSLEGVDYGYTF
TRBJ2-1,TRBV27,17,once,CASKIRTSGGAYNEQFF
TRBJ1-5,TRBV4-3,16,.,CASSQEVAGWDQPQHF
TRBJ2-4,TRBV30,16,.,CAWSVQAGLAKNIQYF
TRBJ2-5,TRBV29-1,16,.,CSVEDLVAGSQETQYF
TRBJ2-1,TRBV19,15,once,CASSGTSGGSDEQFF
TRBJ1-6,TRBV5-4,14,.,CASSPGQGGSPLHF
TRBJ2-7,TRBV27,15,.,CASSSQLQDRYEQYF
TRBJ1-1,TRBV2,16,.,CASSLTWTGRSIEAFF
TRBJ2-1,TRBV11-2,15,.,CASSFSGGADNEQFF
TRBJ2-3,TRBV4-2,14,.,CASRSGGPTDTQYF
TRBJ1-2,TRBV30,12,.,CAWSAGRGDYTF
TRBJ2-3,TRBV21-1,16,.,CASTSSLIPGTDTQYF
TRBJ1-2,TRBV29-1,12,.,CSVETARRGYTF
TRBJ2-1,TRBV7-2,16,once,CASSTQGTRRNNEQFF
TRBJ2-3,TRBV30,15,.,CAWETGGDYSDTQYF
TRBJ2-5,TRBV7-9,15,.,CASSSPPSREETQYF
TRBJ2-3,TRBV29-1,12,.,CSVDAAGDTQYF
TRBJ2-7,TRBV19,16,once,CASSAGARAPHYEQYF
TRBJ1-6,TRBV6-1,14,few,CASSDMTENSPLHF
TRBJ2-2,TRBV11-2,12,.,CASSLDIGELFF
TRBJ2-3,TRBV19,17,.,CASSIERKGGLTDTQYF
TRBJ1-2,TRBV29-1,13,.,CSVDGGGNYGYTF
TRBJ2-1,TRBV19,14,.,CASSSLPKYNEQFF
TRBJ2-7,TRBV7-9,13,.,CASTWGRGDEQYF
TRBJ2-7,TRBV6-1,17,.,CASSDQWGQGFAYEQYF
TRBJ2-3,TRBV13,14,once,CASSAGTGADTQYF
TRBJ2-7,TRBV7-2,15,.,CASSFSSGKTYEQYF
TRBJ2-1,TRBV10-2,11,.,CASTDMGRQFF
TRBJ1-5,TRBV11-2,13,.,CASSLDLGQPQHF
TRBJ1-1,TRBV27,17,.,CASSLFPPTGSNTEAFF
TRBJ1-4,TRBV7-9,14,few,CASSSTGFREKLFF
TRBJ1-5,TRBV7-2,14,once,CASSTGQVNQPQHF